These 6 T cell receptor beta chains share one sample of origin, sequenced in a study of CD8 T cells in Susac syndrome. An amount of RNA that ranged from roughly 0.5 to 1 ug was reverse transcribed with random hexamers. TCRdb reprocessed the immunoSEQ multiplex PCR reads via MiXCR and lists one record per CDR3 protein. The sample yields 330,000 or so distinct CDR3 sequences, 75% to 90% seen once. The sequencing sample was made of CD8+ T cells from PBMCs. These receptors were collected from a human donor with multiple sclerosis.

This CDR3 reads CASSLVGVWNIQYF. The CDR3 DNA sequence: TGCGCCAGCAGCTTGGTCGGGGTTTGGAACATTCAGTACTTC. V and J are TRBV5-1 and TRBJ2-4; D is possibly TRBD2 (5 bases). V was shortened by 0 bases and J by 7 bases, with 11 bases between the two germline ends. Germline V gene sequence: CDR1 SGHRS, CDR2 YFSETQ. The CDR3 consists of 14 residues.

The J gene is TRBJ2-7, the V gene TRBV29-1; D is unclear. This CDR3 is built from 12 residues. Germline V gene data show CDR1 as SQVTM and CDR2 as ANQGSEA. V was shortened by 6 bases and J by 1 base, with 10 bases between the two germline ends. CDR3 residues: CSVVSESYEQYF. CDR3 DNA: TGCAGCGTCGTGAGTGAGTCCTACGAGCAGTACTTC.

The chain employs TRBV4-2 and TRBJ2-6; D is possibly TRBD1 or TRBD2 (5 bases each). The CDR3 covers 16 residues. V shed 5 bases and J shed 4 bases, with 15 bases lying between them. Germline V gives CDR1 LGHNA, CDR2 YNFKEQ. The CDR3: CASSSDGASGANVLTF. The CDR3 nucleotides are TGTGCCAGCAGCTCAGACGGGGCCTCAGGGGCCAACGTCCTGACTTTC.

This chain uses TRBV7-3 with TRBJ2-1; tentative D call: TRBD1 (5 bases). Looked up from germline, CDR1 is SGHTA and CDR2 is FQGTGA. Between the trimmed V and J ends, which lost 9 bases and 5 bases, there was a span of 17 bases. The CDR3 consists of 14 residues. The CDR3 DNA sequence: TGTGCCAGGAAAACAGGAATTTCTCACAATGAGCAGTTCTTC. It encodes CARKTGISHNEQFF.

V is TRBV6-2 or TRBV6-3 and J is TRBJ2-1; D is unclear. The germline V gene has CDR1 MNHEY and CDR2 SVGEGT. The germline V and J ends were trimmed by 0 bases and 0 bases, with 15 bases remaining between them. The CDR3 is 18 amino acids. DNA for the CDR3: TGTGCCAGCAGTTACTCACTCCTTTATCGCAGCTCCTACAATGAGCAGTTCTTC. Protein product: CASSYSLLYRSSYNEQFF.

The chain employs TRBV20-1 and TRBJ2-1; D is possibly TRBD2 (6 bases). This CDR3 contains 13 residues. V was cut by 5 bases and J by 4 bases, with 12 bases left in between. Germline V lookup: CDR1 DFQATT, CDR2 SNEGSKA (reference sequence). CDR3 nucleotides: TGCAGTGCTTTTGGGGGACTTTACAATGAGCAGTTCTTC. It specifies CSAFGGLYNEQFF.